These 3 T cell receptor beta chains originate from one sample sequenced in a study of T cell changes during pregnancy in multiple sclerosis. Repertoires were generated with immunoSEQ multiplex PCR, while TCRdb's copy carries only in-frame clones and drops some. The sample carries over 35,000 clones, around 92% recorded once. The sequences come from CD8+ T cells from peripheral blood mononuclear cells, collected in the third trimester of pregnancy. The receptor set was obtained from a female donor with multiple sclerosis, enrolled in a pregnancy study.

The V and J genes are TRBV6-5 and TRBJ2-1, with 10 bases that match TRBD2. Germline V gene lookup returns CDR1 MNHEY and CDR2 SVGAGI. This CDR3 is 15 amino acids long. V shed 2 bases and J 6 bases; nucleotides not matched to a gene: 4. The CDR3 loop is CASSYGLAGANEQFF. In nucleotides, the CDR3 is TGTGCCAGCAGTTACGGGCTAGCGGGAGCCAATGAGCAGTTCTTC.

CDR3 nucleotide sequence: TGTGCCAGCAGTTTCCGGGGGGGTACGGACATTCAGTACTTC. Translated: CASSFRGGTDIQYF. The J gene is TRBJ2-4, the V gene TRBV28; 8 bases are shared with TRBD2. Trimming removed 3 bases from V and 8 bases from J; junction bases left unmatched: 6. Germline V gene lookup returns CDR1 MDHEN and CDR2 SYDVKM. This CDR3 spans 14 amino acids.

This clone was seen a single time. The chain has TRBV19 and TRBJ2-1; the match to TRBD2 covers 11 bases. This CDR3 has 15 residues. Germline V gene lookup returns CDR1 LNHDA and CDR2 SQIVND (reference sequence). Trimming cost V 5 bases and J 4 bases; bases outside gene matches: 4. The CDR3 coding sequence is TGTGCCAGTAGTCTAGCGGGAGGAGATTACAATGAGCAGTTCTTC. Translation: CASSLAGGDYNEQFF.